This T cell receptor (beta chain) was captured by sequencing in a study of blood T cell repertoires in COVID-19. In the study overall: The United States, Italy and Spain provided the acute and convalescent COVID-19 samples. Sources were T cells, B-cell-depleted T cells, or PBMCs; the material itself was cDNA or gDNA.

The V gene lost 0 bases and the J gene lost 3 bases, with 4 bases spanning the gap. The CDR3 is 13 amino acids. Germline V gene lookup returns CDR1 SGDLS and CDR2 YYNGEE. The protocol was immunoSEQ multiplex PCR, while the TCRdb copy is restricted to in-frame clones and leaves out a portion. Among around 110,000 clones, approximately 90% were seen once, and the ten largest hold less than 5%. The source of this sequence is a man aged 40-55 years with acute or convalescent COVID-19. Material: peripheral blood. The gene calls are TRBV9 and TRBJ2-1; D unresolved. CDR3 sequence (DNA): TGTGCCAGCAGCGTAGACGGCTACAATGAGCAGTTCTTC. This encodes CASSVDGYNEQFF.